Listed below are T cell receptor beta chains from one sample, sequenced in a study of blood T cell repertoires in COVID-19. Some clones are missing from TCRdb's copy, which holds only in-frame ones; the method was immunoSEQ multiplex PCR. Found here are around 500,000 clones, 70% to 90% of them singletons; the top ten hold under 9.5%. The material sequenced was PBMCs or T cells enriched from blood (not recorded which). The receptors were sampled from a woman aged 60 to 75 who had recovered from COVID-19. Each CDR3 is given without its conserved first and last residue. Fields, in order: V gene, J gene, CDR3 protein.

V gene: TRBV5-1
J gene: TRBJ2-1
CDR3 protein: ASSSLIGQGYNEQF

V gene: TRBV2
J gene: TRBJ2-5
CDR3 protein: AEKQGGMETQY

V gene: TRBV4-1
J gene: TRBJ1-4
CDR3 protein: ASSHGTVEKLF

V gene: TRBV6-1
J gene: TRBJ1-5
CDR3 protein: ASSALGQGIPNQPQH

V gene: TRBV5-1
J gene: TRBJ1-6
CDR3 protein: ASSLRTGFNSPLH

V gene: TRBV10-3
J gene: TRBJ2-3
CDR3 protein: ATSVTPITDTQY

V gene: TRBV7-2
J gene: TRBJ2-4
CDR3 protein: ASSFAPGRGNIQY

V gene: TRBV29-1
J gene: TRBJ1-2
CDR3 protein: SVLQGSGYGYT

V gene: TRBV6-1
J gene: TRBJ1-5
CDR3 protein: ASSESLAQPQH

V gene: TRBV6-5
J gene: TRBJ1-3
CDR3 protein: ASSSTSSGNTIY

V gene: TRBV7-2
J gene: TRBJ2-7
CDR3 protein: ASSWDSHEQY

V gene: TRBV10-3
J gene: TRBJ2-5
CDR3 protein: AISSEQETQY

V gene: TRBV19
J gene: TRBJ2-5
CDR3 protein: ASRQGETQY

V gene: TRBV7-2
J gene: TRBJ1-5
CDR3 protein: ASSSRYNQPQH

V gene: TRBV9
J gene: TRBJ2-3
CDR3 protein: ASSLGTSGRDTQY

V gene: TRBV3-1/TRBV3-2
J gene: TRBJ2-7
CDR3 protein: ASSQGDWKYEQY

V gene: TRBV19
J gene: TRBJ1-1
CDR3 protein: ASSIGGRVNTEAF

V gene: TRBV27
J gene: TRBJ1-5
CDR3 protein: ASKDRGAGNQPQH

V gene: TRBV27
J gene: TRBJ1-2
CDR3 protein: ASNLKAGGGYGYT

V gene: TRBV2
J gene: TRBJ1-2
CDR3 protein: ASSEARGQGPLNYGYT